Below are 11 T cell receptor beta chains sequenced from a single sample in a study of monozygotic twins with inflammatory bowel disease. For each CDR3 protein, TCRdb gives one entry from its re-call of the 5' RACE reads, without DNA. This repertoire includes roughly 120,000 distinct CDR3 sequences. The sample comprised blood. The receptor source for this set is a human donor with ulcerative colitis or Crohn's disease, or a healthy co-twin of an affected twin (not recorded which).

The chain couples TRBV12-3 or TRBV12-4 to TRBJ2-7. CDR3 length: 12 residues. The CDR3 sequence is CASSFESPEQYF.

The gene calls are TRBV10-3 and TRBJ2-5; TCRdb lists TRBD2, though no DNA is available to test this call. The CDR3 runs 15 residues. Germline loops: CDR1 ENHRY, CDR2 SYGVKD. CDR3 loop: CAISEPSGREETQYF.

V and J are TRBV7-2 and TRBJ2-2. The CDR3 loop spans 16 amino acids. CDR1 SGHTA and CDR2 FQGNSA come from the germline V gene. The CDR3 loop is CASSLEADANTGELFF.

The chain employs TRBV4-2 and TRBJ2-2; TCRdb's assignment of TRBD2 cannot be checked, as there is no DNA. This CDR3 has 17 amino acids. Germline values: CDR1 LGHNA, CDR2 YNFKEQ. Here the CDR3 reads CASSQGGGLLGTGELFF.

The V call is TRBV20-1, the J call TRBJ2-1. Germline values: CDR1 DFQATT, CDR2 SNEGSKA (reference sequence). The CDR3 spans 14 residues. The CDR3 protein is CSAFQSSAYNEQFF.

The chain recombines TRBV20-1 with TRBJ2-3. The CDR3 loop spans 11 amino acids. The germline V gene has CDR1 DFQATT and CDR2 SNEGSKA (reference sequence). The CDR3 sequence: CSAEKTDTQYF.

The chain links TRBV6-2 or TRBV6-3 to TRBJ1-5. CDR3 length equals 12 residues. CDR1 is MNHEY, CDR2 SVGEGT, per germline. CDR3 region: CASSRQNQPQHF.

This chain joins TRBV12-3 or TRBV12-4 and TRBJ2-3; TCRdb names TRBD1, which stays unverified in the absence of DNA. There are 15 residues in the CDR3. CDR3 loop: CASSLFRGGSDTQYF.

The V call is TRBV5-5, the J call TRBJ2-7; checking the TCRdb D call of TRBD1 is not possible without DNA. The length of the CDR3 is 13 residues. CDR1 is SGHKS, CDR2 YYEKEE, per germline (reference sequence). The CDR3 sequence: CASSPGVDYEQYF.

The chain couples TRBV19 to TRBJ2-1; the TRBD1 assignment by TCRdb is unverifiable without DNA. Per the germline V gene, CDR1 is LNHDA and CDR2 is SQIVND (reference sequence). The CDR3 loop spans 15 amino acids. CDR3 sequence reads: CASSIPGQGHNEQFF.

V and J are TRBV12-3 or TRBV12-4 and TRBJ2-3; TCRdb's D gene call, TRBD1, goes unchecked for lack of DNA. The CDR3 runs 15 residues. CDR3 loop: CASSPDRGLTDTQYF.